This T cell receptor beta chain was identified in a study of blood T cell repertoires in COVID-19. As for the study in general: Researchers got acute and convalescent COVID-19 samples from the United States, Italy and Spain. The cDNA or gDNA used as material had been derived from T cells, B-cell-depleted T cells, or PBMCs.

In the authors' workflow: Counts of nucleated cells, estimated from reference gene primer amplification, were obtained. This table comes from immunoSEQ multiplex PCR, and its TCRdb copy is limited to in-frame clones, with some not included. That table is the source of V, J and clone size, and D and trimming were worked out from the DNA. This table holds about 150,000 clones, 65% to 85% found once. CDR1 and CDR2 (germline): ENHRY, SYGVKD. The CDR3 is 15 residues long. V was shortened by 0 bases and J by 1 base, with 6 bases between the two germline ends. This rearrangement joins TRBV10-3 to TRBJ2-2; no reliable D call. The sequenced sample consisted of peripheral blood. The source of this sequence is an older woman with acute or convalescent COVID-19. CDR3 region: CAISESFLNTGELFF. The CDR3, as DNA: TGTGCCATCAGTGAGTCGTTTCTGAACACCGGGGAGCTGTTTTTT.